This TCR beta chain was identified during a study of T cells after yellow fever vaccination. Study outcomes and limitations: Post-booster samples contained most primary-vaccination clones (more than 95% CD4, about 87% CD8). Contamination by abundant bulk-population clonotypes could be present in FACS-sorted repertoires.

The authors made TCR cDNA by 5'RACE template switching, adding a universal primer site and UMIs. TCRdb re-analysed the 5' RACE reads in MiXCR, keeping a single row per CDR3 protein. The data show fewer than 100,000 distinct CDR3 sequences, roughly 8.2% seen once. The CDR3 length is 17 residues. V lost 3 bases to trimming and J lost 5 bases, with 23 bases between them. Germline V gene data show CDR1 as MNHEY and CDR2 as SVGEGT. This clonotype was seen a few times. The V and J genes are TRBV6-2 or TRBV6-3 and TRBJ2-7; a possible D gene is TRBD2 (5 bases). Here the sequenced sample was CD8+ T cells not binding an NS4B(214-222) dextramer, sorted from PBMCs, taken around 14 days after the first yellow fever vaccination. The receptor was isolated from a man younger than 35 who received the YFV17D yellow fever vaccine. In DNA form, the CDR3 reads TGTGCCAGCAGTTATACCCCCGTCCGGAGGTTCACGGACGAGCAGTACTTC. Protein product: CASSYTPVRRFTDEQYF.